This T cell receptor (beta chain) is from a study of cytomegalovirus exposure and HLA in healthy donors. Vbeta (60) and Jbeta (13) primers were used in the PCR. The assay was immunoSEQ multiplex PCR, and TCRdb's table has in-frame clones only and misses some. The sample yields 150,000 to 200,000 clones, around 83% seen once. The CDR3 loop spans 15 amino acids. CDR1 SGHTA and CDR2 FQGNSA come from the germline V gene. With 5 bases clipped from V and 2 bases from J, the junction kept 6 bases outside the gene matches. The sample was PBMCs. This receptor was taken from a man between 18 and 29 years old in good health and CMV-seropositive. The V gene is TRBV7-2, the J gene TRBJ2-7; 10 nucleotides match TRBD2. The CDR3 spells CASSPSGGETYEQYF. For the CDR3, the DNA is TGTGCCAGCAGCCCTAGCGGGGGAGAAACCTACGAGCAGTACTTC.